The subject of this entry is one T cell receptor beta chain. Antigen: not known. This entry comes from a study of early T cells in non-severe SARS-CoV-2 infection. Looking at the study overall: Bulk RNA from unsorted whole blood was sequenced; chains were unpaired.

TCRdb reprocessed the 5' RACE reads with MiXCR, giving one entry per CDR3 protein. The sample comprises more than 20,000 distinct CDR3 sequences, roughly 6% of which are singletons, and 2% to 2.5% rests with the top ten. Study results and limitations: CD4 and private specificities were missed by VDJdb matching, which favored anti-spike CD8 responses.

V shed 6 bases and J 1 base; nucleotides not matched to a gene: 4. Germline V gene lookup returns CDR1 SNHLY and CDR2 FYNNEI. The CDR3 totals 15 residues. The sample taken for sequencing was whole blood. This chain uses TRBV2 with TRBJ2-1; 9 positions match TRBD2. The source of this sequence is an adult who was a healthcare worker with PCR-confirmed SARS-CoV-2 infection or an uninfected control (not recorded which). The CDR3 is CASSWTSVSYNEQFF. The CDR3 coding sequence is TGTGCCAGCAGCTGGACTAGCGTGTCCTACAATGAGCAGTTCTTC.